These 26 T cell receptor beta chains share one sample of origin, sequenced in a study of shared clonotypes between healthy human individuals. The method was immunoSEQ multiplex PCR; TCRdb's version includes in-frame clones alone and lacks a portion of them. This sample carries some 690,000 clones, less than 95% of them seen once, and the ten largest clones take approximately 35%. Sample: memory CD8+ T cells from PBMCs. Regarding subset: CD45RO+ cells pooled with CCR7-negative TemRA cells. These receptors were taken from a man in his late teens or twenties in good health. Some clones in this sample may be carry-over from other donors' samples.

V gene TRBV7-8 combines with J gene TRBJ1-1; D might be TRBD1 (6 bases). Germline assignment: CDR1 SGHVS and CDR2 FQNEAQ. Trimming left V 5 bases short and J 1 base short, with 14 bases between. CDR3 size: 15 residues. The CDR3 region is CASSTLTGPNTEAFF. In DNA form, the CDR3 reads TGTGCCAGCAGCACCTTGACAGGCCCGAACACTGAAGCTTTCTTT.

The genes are TRBV7-8 and TRBJ2-7, with TRBD2 matching over 14 bases. V shed 5 bases and J 3 bases; nucleotides not matched to a gene: 12. The CDR3 covers 18 residues. Looked up from germline, CDR1 is SGHVS and CDR2 is FQNEAQ. CDR3 residues: CASSLGTSGGTLYYEQYF. For the CDR3, the DNA is TGTGCCAGCAGCCTAGGGACTAGCGGGGGAACCCTCTACTACGAGCAGTACTTC. Looking up the rest from reference TRBV7-8 and TRBJ2-7 gives the full variable domain: GAGVSQSPRYKVAKRGQDVALRCDPISGHVSLFWYQQALGQGPEFLTYFQNEAQLDKSGLPSDRFFAERPEGSVSTLKIQRTQQEDSAVYLCASSLGTSGGTLYYEQYFGPGTRLTVT.

Remarks on this clone: At the DNA level, this CDR3 is encoded by other sequences in the same sample as well. This chain joins TRBV5-1 and TRBJ2-7; D remains ambiguous. This CDR3 has 13 residues. Germline V gives CDR1 SGHRS, CDR2 YFSETQ. The germline V and J ends were trimmed by 0 bases and 3 bases, with 7 bases remaining between them. The CDR3 nucleotides are TGCGCCAGCAGCTTGGCTTTGGGCTACGAGCAGTACTTC. Its translation is CASSLALGYEQYF.

The gene calls are TRBV7-9 and TRBJ2-7, with 7 bases matching TRBD1. The germline V gene encodes CDR1 SEHNR and CDR2 FQNEAQ (reference sequence). The V segment lost 1 base and the J segment 5 bases; nucleotides outside the gene matches: 8. CDR3 length: 15 residues. The CDR3 loop is CASSLVGTAYDEQYF. In DNA form, the CDR3 reads TGTGCCAGCAGCTTAGTAGGGACAGCTTATGACGAGCAGTACTTC.

The chain combines TRBV7-8 with TRBJ1-5, with 10 bases that match TRBD1. V shed 1 base and J 6 bases; nucleotides not matched to a gene: 6. Germline loops: CDR1 SGHVS, CDR2 FQNEAQ. The CDR3 is 16 amino acids. CDR3 bases: TGTGCCAGCAGCTTAGTAGACAGGGGGCTAGGTCAGCCCCAGCATTTT. Protein product: CASSLVDRGLGQPQHF.

The V and J genes are TRBV21-1 and TRBJ2-7; TRBD1, the D gene given by the table, was not confirmed from the DNA. TRBV21-1 is a known pseudogene. This CDR3 spans 15 amino acids. The CDR3: CASSTQGQITYEQYF. DNA of the CDR3: TGTGCCAGCAGCACCCAGGGACAAATAACCTACGAGCAGTACTTC.

This clone was seen a single time. The rearrangement uses TRBV4-3 and TRBJ2-7; TRBD2 is a possible D gene (5 bases). The V end lost 1 base, the J end lost 5 bases, and 9 bases lay between the germline ends. The CDR3 covers 13 residues. Germline V lookup: CDR1 LGHNA, CDR2 YSLEER. The CDR3 DNA follows: TGCGCCAGCAGCCAAGGGACTTGGGACGAGCAGTACTTC. Translating it yields CASSQGTWDEQYF.

This clone was detected once. The CDR3, as DNA: TGTGCCAGCAGCTTAGGATCACTCCGCGGCAGCACTGAAGCTTTCTTT. It specifies CASSLGSLRGSTEAFF. This chain uses TRBV7-6 with TRBJ1-1; D gene unclear. Looked up from germline, CDR1 is SGHVS and CDR2 is FNYEAQ. V lost 1 base and J lost 4, with 16 bases in between. The CDR3 totals 16 residues.

The chain carries TRBV7-9 and TRBJ2-7, with D maybe TRBD2 (7 bases). From germline, CDR1 is SEHNR and CDR2 FQNEAQ (reference sequence). Trimming left V 5 bases short and J 5 bases short, with 22 bases between. The CDR3 runs to 16 residues. CDR3 loop: CASSQKAGAVFHEQYF. CDR3 nucleotide sequence: TGTGCCAGCAGCCAAAAGGCGGGGGCGGTTTTCCACGAGCAGTACTTC.

The chain couples TRBV5-1 to TRBJ2-7; D perhaps matches TRBD2 (5 bases). Germline loops: CDR1 SGHRS, CDR2 YFSETQ. V was cut by 4 bases and J by 7 bases, with 12 bases left in between. The CDR3 length is 12 residues. This chain's CDR3 is CASSSSVREQYF. The CDR3 region has the DNA TGCGCCAGCAGCAGTAGCGTACGGGAGCAGTACTTC.

The genes are TRBV7-3 and TRBJ1-2; tentative D call: TRBD1 (5 bases). This CDR3 has 14 amino acids. V was shortened by 5 bases and J by 3 bases, with 13 bases between the two germline ends. Germline loops: CDR1 SGHTA, CDR2 FQGTGA. CDR3 loop: CASSRGPADYGYTF. CDR3 in DNA: TGTGCCAGCAGCAGGGGCCCGGCGGACTATGGCTACACCTTC.

This chain connects TRBV28 to TRBJ1-4; D not resolved. V shed 8 bases and J shed 3 bases, with 19 bases lying between them. The CDR3 covers 16 residues. The germline V gene encodes CDR1 MDHEN and CDR2 SYDVKM. CDR3 in DNA: TGTGCCAGCCTCACGAAGGCCCCTGGGGCTAATGAAAAACTGTTTTTT. Amino acids: CASLTKAPGANEKLFF.

The J gene is TRBJ2-7, the V gene TRBV5-4; 7 bases align to TRBD1. V gave up 4 bases and J gave up 3 bases; unmatched junction bases: 10. The V gene's germline CDR1 is SGHNT and CDR2 YYREEE (reference sequence). The CDR3 totals 15 residues. CDR3 in DNA: TGTGCCAGCAGCACTCAGAGGGACAGACACTACGAGCAGTACTTC. This codes for CASSTQRDRHYEQYF. The full variable domain, its missing parts supplied by reference TRBV5-4 and TRBJ2-7, is ETGVTQSPTHLIKTRGQQVTLRCSSQSGHNTVSWYQQALGQGPQFIFQYYREEENGRGNFPPRFSGLQFPNYSSELNVNALELDDSALYLCASSTQRDRHYEQYFGPGTRLTVT.

This chain joins TRBV10-3 and TRBJ2-1; no reliable D call. Trimming cost V 10 bases and J 6 bases, with 13 bases left between them. Per germline, CDR1 ENHRY and CDR2 SYGVKD. The CDR3 consists of 12 residues. CDR3 amino acids: CATPRLVNEQFF. DNA for the CDR3: TGTGCCACCCCGAGGCTAGTCAATGAGCAGTTCTTC.

In its sample, this clone was seen once. The chain joins TRBV27 to TRBJ2-7, with a weak D call TRBD1 (6 bases). Germline lookup yields CDR1 MNHEY and CDR2 SMNVEV (reference sequence). The CDR3 covers 12 residues. Trimming cost V 6 bases and J 3 bases, with 9 bases left between them. In DNA, the CDR3 is TGTGCCAGCAGCACCAGGGGCTACGAGCAGTACTTC. It translates to CASSTRGYEQYF.

This chain uses TRBV9 with TRBJ2-7, with D possibly being TRBD1 or TRBD2 (5 bases each). The CDR3 covers 14 residues. Germline assignment: CDR1 SGDLS and CDR2 YYNGEE. The V gene lost 5 bases and the J gene lost 2 bases, with 14 bases spanning the gap. CDR3 sequence: CASSKAGRPYEQYF. Here the CDR3 DNA reads TGTGCCAGCAGTAAAGCAGGGAGACCCTACGAGCAGTACTTC.

The genes are TRBV5-8 and TRBJ2-1, with 7 bases fitting TRBD2. Trimming removed 2 bases from V and 6 bases from J; junction bases left unmatched: 5. Germline CDR1 is SGHTS and CDR2 is YDEGEE. This CDR3 region has 14 residues. CDR3 residues: CASSLGSGLNEQFF. In nucleotides, the CDR3 is TGTGCCAGCAGCTTAGGTAGCGGGCTCAATGAGCAGTTCTTC.

Written as DNA, the CDR3 is TGTGCCAGCAGCTTTGGCTCTGGGGCCAACGTCCTGACTTTC. Encoded protein: CASSFGSGANVLTF. The chain is built from TRBV28 and TRBJ2-6; D is unresolved. Trimming shortened V by 6 bases and J by 0 bases, and 6 bases separated the two germline ends. This CDR3 spans 14 amino acids. The germline CDR1 and CDR2 sequences are MDHEN and SYDVKM.

This clone was detected once. This sequence joins TRBV7-9 and TRBJ2-7; 11 nucleotides line up with TRBD1. There are 15 residues in the CDR3. With V trimmed by 3 bases and J by 4 bases, 5 bases remained unmatched. CDR1 is SEHNR, CDR2 FQNEAQ, per germline (reference sequence). This CDR3 reads CASSLGQGVRYEQYF. CDR3 bases: TGTGCCAGCAGCTTGGGACAGGGGGTTAGGTACGAGCAGTACTTC.

The chain recombines TRBV7-8 with TRBJ1-2, with D perhaps TRBD1 (6 bases). V was cut by 6 bases and J by 4 bases, with 18 bases left in between. The germline gives CDR1 SGHVS, CDR2 FQNEAQ. The CDR3 loop spans 15 amino acids. The CDR3 protein is CASSSGHPSSYGYTF. As DNA, the CDR3 is TGTGCCAGCAGTTCGGGACACCCAAGTTCCTATGGCTACACCTTC.

J is TRBJ2-5 and V is TRBV6-1, with TRBD2 matching over 7 bases. V shed 0 bases and J 2 bases; nucleotides not matched to a gene: 3. CDR3 length: 15 residues. From germline, CDR1 is MNHNS and CDR2 SASEGT. The CDR3 loop is CASSEAPGGQETQYF. In DNA form, the CDR3 reads TGTGCCAGCAGTGAAGCTCCGGGGGGACAAGAGACCCAGTACTTC.

The gene calls are TRBV19 and TRBJ2-6; 8 bases map to TRBD1. The CDR3 has 18 amino acids. J gave up 4 bases and V 7 bases, and 15 bases lay outside the gene matches. Germline loops: CDR1 LNHDA, CDR2 SQIVND (reference sequence). CDR3 region: CASTLGRGRLAGANVLTF. DNA of the CDR3: TGTGCCAGTACCCTGGGCAGGGGGCGCTTAGCCGGGGCCAACGTCCTGACTTTC.

The chain links TRBV7-2 to TRBJ2-7; 9 bases are shared with TRBD2. The V and J ends lost 0 bases and 6 bases, in that order; junction bases with no gene match: 6. Germline V lookup: CDR1 SGHTA, CDR2 FQGNSA. The CDR3 is 15 amino acids. This CDR3 reads CASSLALAGRSEQYF. The CDR3, as DNA: TGTGCCAGCAGCTTAGCGCTAGCGGGAAGAAGCGAGCAGTACTTC. The complete variable domain, with remaining parts taken from reference TRBV7-2 and TRBJ2-7, reads GAGVSQSPSNKVTEKGKDVELRCDPISGHTALYWYRQSLGQGLEFLIYFQGNSAPDKSGLPSDRFSAERTGGSVSTLTIQRTQQEDSAVYLCASSLALAGRSEQYFGPGTRLTVT.

The J gene is TRBJ2-3, the V gene TRBV7-3, with D unclear. The V end lost 2 bases, the J end lost 6 bases, and 15 bases lay between the germline ends. The length of the CDR3 is 15 residues. The germline V gene encodes CDR1 SGHTA and CDR2 FQGTGA. CDR3 in DNA: TGTGCCAGCAGCTTAGAATTGGTCCGTAGGGATACGCAGTATTTT. Amino acids: CASSLELVRRDTQYF. The full variable domain, with the rest looked up from reference TRBV7-3 and TRBJ2-3, is GAGVSQTPSNKVTEKGKYVELRCDPISGHTALYWYRQSLGQGPEFLIYFQGTGAADDSGLPNDRFFAVRPEGSVSTLKIQRTERGDSAVYLCASSLELVRRDTQYFGPGTRLTVL.

The gene calls are TRBV6-4 and TRBJ2-2; TRBD1 agrees at 8 bases. The CDR3 runs 16 residues. J was trimmed by 5 bases and V by 6 bases; bases with no gene match: 11. CDR1 and CDR2 (germline): MRHNA, SNTAGT. The CDR3 DNA follows: TGTGCCAGCAGCAAGAGAGGACAGGGACCGACCGGGGAGCTGTTTTTT. Its protein product is CASSKRGQGPTGELFF.

The V call is TRBV6-6, the J call TRBJ2-3; D may be TRBD2 (6 bases). CDR1 is MNHNY and CDR2 is SVGAGI in the germline V gene (reference sequence). CDR3 length: 14 residues. The V gene lost 5 bases and the J gene lost 5 bases, with 14 bases spanning the gap. The CDR3 loop reads CASSGAGGVDTQYF. The CDR3 bases are TGTGCCAGCAGTGGGGCCGGCGGGGTAGATACGCAGTATTTT.